A single sample is the source of the 12 T cell receptor beta chains below, sequenced in a study of blood T cell repertoires in COVID-19. Measured with immunoSEQ multiplex PCR; TCRdb has only the in-frame clones, and not every one. The profile shows approximately 90,000 clones, 70% to 80% of them singletons. The specimen was peripheral blood. These receptors all come from a human donor in a cohort sampled during active COVID-19.

CDR3 nucleotide sequence: TGCGCCAGCAGCTTGGTGCCGAGTCAGCCCCAGCATTTT. Its protein is CASSLVPSQPQHF. The chain links TRBV5-1 to TRBJ1-5; D gene unclear. Germline V gene lookup returns CDR1 SGHRS and CDR2 YFSETQ. V was cut by 0 bases and J by 6 bases, with 7 bases left in between. The CDR3 length is 13 residues.

This chain links TRBV7-2 with TRBJ1-5, with 7 bases matching TRBD1. The germline CDR1 and CDR2 sequences are SGHTA and FQGNSA. Trimming at V came to 4 bases and at J to 7 bases, leaving 7 bases not matched to a gene. The CDR3 has 14 amino acids. DNA for the CDR3: TGTGCCAGCAGCTACCGACAGGGCCAGCAGCCCCAGCATTTT. Its protein product is CASSYRQGQQPQHF.

V usage is TRBV5-1 and J usage is TRBJ2-7, with 7 bases aligning to TRBD2. This CDR3 is 18 amino acids long. The germline gives CDR1 SGHRS, CDR2 YFSETQ. The ends lost 0 bases at V and 0 bases at J; junction bases unmatched: 12. The CDR3 is CASSLVGAASGSSYEQYF. Written as DNA, the CDR3 is TGCGCCAGCAGCTTGGTAGGTGCGGCTAGCGGTAGCTCCTACGAGCAGTACTTC.

This clone was found a few times. CDR3 residues: CASSYSGTRGHNEQFF. The CDR3 DNA reads as TGTGCCAGCAGTTACTCCGGGACTAGGGGTCACAATGAGCAGTTCTTC. The chain joins TRBV6-5 to TRBJ2-1; 8 bases agree with TRBD2. The CDR3 covers 16 residues. Germline CDR1 MNHEY, CDR2 SVGAGI. The V and J ends lost 0 bases and 5 bases, in that order; junction bases with no gene match: 6.

This chain links TRBV5-1 with TRBJ2-3; 10 nucleotides line up with TRBD2. This CDR3 comprises 16 residues. V shed 4 bases and J 0 bases; nucleotides not matched to a gene: 5. Germline V lookup: CDR1 SGHRS, CDR2 YFSETQ. CDR3 sequence reads: CASSPRGLASTDTQYF. DNA for the CDR3: TGCGCCAGCAGCCCCCGGGGACTAGCGAGCACAGATACGCAGTATTTT.

The chain is built from TRBV7-9 and TRBJ1-1, with 10 bases matching TRBD1. Trimming cost V 0 bases and J 10 bases; bases outside gene matches: 2. This CDR3 spans 13 amino acids. The germline V gene encodes CDR1 SEHNR and CDR2 FQNEAQ (reference sequence). CDR3 coding DNA: TGTGCCAGCAGCTTAGCGCGGGACAGGGGAGCTTTCTTT. This sequence encodes CASSLARDRGAFF.

This chain connects TRBV11-2 to TRBJ2-4, with TRBD2 matching over 7 bases. Germline V gene lookup returns CDR1 SGHAT and CDR2 FQNNGV. Trimming at V came to 5 bases and at J to 6 bases, leaving 19 bases not matched to a gene. The CDR3 is made up of 18 amino acids. CDR3 amino acids: CASSPSSGRFRVGNIQYF. The CDR3, as DNA: TGTGCCAGCAGCCCCTCTAGCGGACGGTTCCGTGTGGGAAACATTCAGTACTTC.

This chain links TRBV7-6 with TRBJ2-1, with 13 bases matching TRBD2. This CDR3 region has 21 residues. In germline, CDR1 is SGHVS, CDR2 FNYEAQ. V was clipped by 5 bases and J by 6 bases; unmatched bases: 22. The CDR3 DNA is TGTGCCAGCAGCCGTTACGACATGTCCCCCGTACTAGCGGGAGGGCGCAATGAGCAGTTCTTC. Its translation: CASSRYDMSPVLAGGRNEQFF.

This chain connects TRBV6-5 to TRBJ2-7, with 7 bases fitting TRBD1. The V and J ends lost 2 bases and 3 bases, in that order; junction bases with no gene match: 4. Germline lookup yields CDR1 MNHEY and CDR2 SVGAGI. CDR3 length equals 14 residues. CDR3 region: CASSYGTEYYEQYF. CDR3 coding DNA: TGTGCCAGCAGTTACGGGACAGAGTACTACGAGCAGTACTTC.

The rearrangement uses TRBV19 and TRBJ1-4; TRBD1 agrees at 8 bases. Germline V gene sequence: CDR1 LNHDA, CDR2 SQIVND (reference sequence). V lost 5 bases and J lost 6; bases outside the gene matches: 11. The CDR3 runs to 16 residues. The CDR3 DNA is TGTGCCAGTAGTCTCCTTTTGGAGGACAGGGATGAAAAACTGTTTTTT. It translates to CASSLLLEDRDEKLFF. Full variable domain (outside the CDR3, taken from reference TRBV19 and TRBJ1-4): DGGITQSPKYLFRKEGQNVTLSCEQNLNHDAMYWYRQDPGQGLRLIYYSQIVNDFQKGDIAEGYSVSREKKESFPLTVTSAQKNPTAFYLCASSLLLEDRDEKLFFGSGTQLSVL.

V is TRBV5-5 and J is TRBJ2-3, with 8 bases lining up with TRBD2. The trim removed 2 bases at V and 1 base at J, leaving 0 bases unmatched. Germline V CDR1 and CDR2: SGHKS, YYEKEE (reference sequence). This CDR3 has 14 amino acids. The CDR3 region has the DNA TGTGCCAGCAGCTTTAGCGGGGGCACAGATACGCAGTATTTT. Protein product: CASSFSGGTDTQYF.

The chain links TRBV9 to TRBJ1-1; 11 positions match TRBD1. Trimming took 2 bases from V and 7 from J; bases not matched to a gene: 4. Germline V gives CDR1 SGDLS, CDR2 YYNGEE. CDR3 size: 14 residues. The CDR3 DNA reads as TGTGCCAGCAGCGTTGGACAGGGGGCTGGTGAAGCTTTCTTT. Amino acids: CASSVGQGAGEAFF.